One and the same sample provided the 17 T cell receptor beta chains below, sequenced in a study of control samples from healthy donors and cancer patients. Sequencing used immunoSEQ multiplex PCR; TCRdb keeps in-frame clones, though not all of them. This sample has around 94,000 clones; about 88% occur once, and the top ten carry roughly 1.2%. The sequencing sample was made of blood. The source is a woman aged 50 to 60 in good health.

This clone was counted only a few times. V and J are TRBV7-2 and TRBJ1-5; 7 bases are a match to TRBD1. Germline CDR1 SGHTA, CDR2 FQGNSA. V gave up 6 bases and J gave up 7 bases; unmatched junction bases: 9. This CDR3 comprises 14 residues. CDR3 nucleotides: TGTGCCAGCAGTATCCGACAGGGAAGCCAGCCCCAGCATTTT. This sequence encodes CASSIRQGSQPQHF.

This rearrangement joins TRBV19 to TRBJ2-5; D might be TRBD1 (5 bases). CDR3 length equals 12 residues. CDR1 is LNHDA, CDR2 SQIVND, per germline (reference sequence). The V and J ends lost 7 bases and 2 bases respectively, with 8 bases between them. The CDR3 DNA is TGTGCCAGTAACCGACAGCAAGAGACCCAGTACTTC. Amino acids: CASNRQQETQYF.

This clone was counted once. The V call is TRBV11-2, the J call TRBJ1-1, with unresolved D. CDR3 length: 14 residues. The ends were cut back, 1 base at V and 0 bases at J, with 6 bases in the middle. Germline lookup yields CDR1 SGHAT and CDR2 FQNNGV. The chain's CDR3 is CASSLGRVNTEAFF. The CDR3 nucleotides are TGTGCCAGCAGCTTAGGAAGGGTGAACACTGAAGCTTTCTTT.

The CDR3 region has the DNA TGTGCCAGCAGCTCCACAAAACGTGATACGCAGTATTTT. Its translation: CASSSTKRDTQYF. The chain links TRBV16 to TRBJ2-3; no definite D call. CDR1 is KGHSY, CDR2 FQNENV, per germline. The CDR3 is 13 amino acids. V lost 5 bases and J 6 bases, leaving 12 bases between the germline ends.

The rearrangement joins TRBV5-1 to TRBJ2-5; 8 bases map to TRBD2. CDR1 and CDR2 from the germline V gene are SGHRS and YFSETQ. This CDR3 is built from 16 residues. With V trimmed by 1 base and J by 3 bases, 8 bases remained unmatched. CDR3 DNA: TGCGCCAGCAGCTTGAATCCGGGAGGGCCCGAAGAGACCCAGTACTTC. Translation: CASSLNPGGPEETQYF.

The chain links TRBV20-1 to TRBJ1-1; weak D call: TRBD1 (6 bases). The CDR3 spans 11 residues. The germline V gene has CDR1 DFQATT and CDR2 SNEGSKA (reference sequence). The CDR3 region has the DNA TGCAGGCCTGGGGGCGACACTGAAGCTTTCTTT. The encoded protein is CRPGGDTEAFF.

The chain links TRBV28 to TRBJ1-4; no reliable D call. CDR1 is MDHEN, CDR2 SYDVKM, per germline. This CDR3 has 15 residues. Deletions cut 0 bases from V and 7 bases from J, with 12 bases between. This chain's CDR3 is CASSLWIQKLEKLFF. DNA of the CDR3: TGTGCCAGCAGTTTATGGATACAGAAACTTGAAAAACTGTTTTTT.

The V gene is TRBV10-3, the J gene TRBJ2-1; 11 bases fit TRBD2. The germline gives CDR1 ENHRY, CDR2 SYGVKD. The CDR3 consists of 14 residues. Unmatched junction bases numbered 3, after V lost 4 bases and J lost 7 bases. CDR3 amino acids: CAISGLAGMNEQFF. The DNA for the CDR3 is TGTGCCATCAGTGGACTAGCGGGAATGAATGAGCAGTTCTTC.

The V and J genes are TRBV19 and TRBJ1-2, with a possible D match to TRBD1 (5 bases). V shed 5 bases and J shed 5 bases, with 18 bases lying between them. Germline V gives CDR1 LNHDA, CDR2 SQIVND (reference sequence). The CDR3 is 15 amino acids. In nucleotides, the CDR3 is TGTGCCAGTAGTCCCCGGACGGGGGAAGGATATGGCTACACCTTC. It is translated as CASSPRTGEGYGYTF.

The J gene is TRBJ1-2, the V gene TRBV7-3; D might be TRBD1 (5 bases). The CDR3 is made up of 13 amino acids. V shed 5 bases and J shed 8 bases, with 15 bases lying between them. From germline, CDR1 is SGHTA and CDR2 FQGTGA. CDR3 region: CASSPGQALGYTF. CDR3 sequence (DNA): TGTGCCAGCAGCCCAGGGCAGGCCCTCGGCTACACCTTC.

For the CDR3, the DNA is TGTGCCAGCAGTTACAGGGGAGGCACAGATACGCAGTATTTT. This encodes CASSYRGGTDTQYF. The V gene is TRBV6-5, the J gene TRBJ2-3; D assignment may be TRBD1 or TRBD2 (5 bases each). This CDR3 contains 14 residues. V was cut by 2 bases and J by 1 base, with 7 bases left in between. Per germline, CDR1 MNHEY and CDR2 SVGAGI.

This sequence joins TRBV7-9 and TRBJ2-5; D may be TRBD2 (6 bases). The germline V gene encodes CDR1 SEHNR and CDR2 FQNEAQ (reference sequence). There are 13 residues in the CDR3. V dropped 1 base and J dropped 10 bases, with 13 bases sitting between them. In DNA form, the CDR3 reads TGTGCCAGCAGCTTAGGTTCGACGGGGGACCAGTACTTC. It codes for CASSLGSTGDQYF.

J is TRBJ1-1 and V is TRBV27; D gene ambiguous. The V end was cut by 4 bases, the J end by 2 bases, with 8 bases between. CDR3 length: 13 amino acids. Germline V lookup: CDR1 MNHEY, CDR2 SMNVEV (reference sequence). CDR3 residues: CASSSWTNTEAFF. CDR3 in DNA: TGTGCCAGCAGTTCTTGGACTAACACTGAAGCTTTCTTT.

The rearrangement joins TRBV24-1 to TRBJ1-2, with TRBD1 as a possible D gene (5 bases). Per the germline V gene, CDR1 is KGHDR and CDR2 is SFDVKD. Deletions cut 5 bases from V and 5 bases from J, with 17 bases between. The CDR3 is made up of 15 amino acids. The CDR3 DNA reads as TGTGCCACCAGTGTCCCCGGTAGGGAGGGGTATGGCTACACCTTC. Translating it yields CATSVPGREGYGYTF.

This clone was recorded only once. CDR3 in amino acids: CARRGLAGGPSYNEQFF. As DNA, the CDR3 is TGTGCCAGAAGAGGGCTAGCGGGGGGGCCCTCCTACAATGAGCAGTTCTTC. This chain links TRBV7-2 with TRBJ2-1, with 12 bases lining up with TRBD2. Germline trimming cut 9 bases from V and 0 bases from J; bases unmatched to any gene: 9. Germline assignment: CDR1 SGHTA and CDR2 FQGNSA. The length of the CDR3 is 17 residues.

V is TRBV11-3 and J is TRBJ2-2; D perhaps matches TRBD1 (5 bases). Germline V gene data show CDR1 as SGHNT and CDR2 as YENEEA. The CDR3 has 14 residues. V was clipped by 5 bases and J by 2 bases, with 9 bases between them. The CDR3 DNA sequence: TGTGCCAGCAGCCCGGACACCAACACCGGGGAGCTGTTTTTT. This codes for CASSPDTNTGELFF.

V usage is TRBV10-3 and J usage is TRBJ2-7, with 9 bases fitting TRBD2. The V segment lost 7 bases and the J segment 4 bases; nucleotides outside the gene matches: 5. This CDR3 region has 13 residues. Germline V gene data show CDR1 as ENHRY and CDR2 as SYGVKD. This CDR3 is CAIKGTSNYEQYF. The CDR3 nucleotides are TGTGCCATCAAGGGGACTAGCAATTACGAGCAGTACTTC.